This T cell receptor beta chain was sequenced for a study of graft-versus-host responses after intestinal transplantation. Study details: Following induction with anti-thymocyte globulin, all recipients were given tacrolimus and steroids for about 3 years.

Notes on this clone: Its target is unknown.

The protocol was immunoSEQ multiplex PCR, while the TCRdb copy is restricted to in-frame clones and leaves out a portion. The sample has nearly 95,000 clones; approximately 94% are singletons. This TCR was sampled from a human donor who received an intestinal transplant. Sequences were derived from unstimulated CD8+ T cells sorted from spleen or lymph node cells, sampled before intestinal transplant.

In DNA, the CDR3 is TGTGCTAGTGGTTTGGTAAGATCGACAGAGGACGCCTATGGCTACACCTTC. As protein: CASGLVRSTEDAYGYTF. The chain carries TRBV12-5 and TRBJ1-2; D is possibly TRBD1 (5 bases). Trimming took 0 bases from V and 4 from J, leaving 18 bases between them. CDR1 LGHNT and CDR2 FRNRAP come from the germline V gene. The CDR3 has 17 residues.